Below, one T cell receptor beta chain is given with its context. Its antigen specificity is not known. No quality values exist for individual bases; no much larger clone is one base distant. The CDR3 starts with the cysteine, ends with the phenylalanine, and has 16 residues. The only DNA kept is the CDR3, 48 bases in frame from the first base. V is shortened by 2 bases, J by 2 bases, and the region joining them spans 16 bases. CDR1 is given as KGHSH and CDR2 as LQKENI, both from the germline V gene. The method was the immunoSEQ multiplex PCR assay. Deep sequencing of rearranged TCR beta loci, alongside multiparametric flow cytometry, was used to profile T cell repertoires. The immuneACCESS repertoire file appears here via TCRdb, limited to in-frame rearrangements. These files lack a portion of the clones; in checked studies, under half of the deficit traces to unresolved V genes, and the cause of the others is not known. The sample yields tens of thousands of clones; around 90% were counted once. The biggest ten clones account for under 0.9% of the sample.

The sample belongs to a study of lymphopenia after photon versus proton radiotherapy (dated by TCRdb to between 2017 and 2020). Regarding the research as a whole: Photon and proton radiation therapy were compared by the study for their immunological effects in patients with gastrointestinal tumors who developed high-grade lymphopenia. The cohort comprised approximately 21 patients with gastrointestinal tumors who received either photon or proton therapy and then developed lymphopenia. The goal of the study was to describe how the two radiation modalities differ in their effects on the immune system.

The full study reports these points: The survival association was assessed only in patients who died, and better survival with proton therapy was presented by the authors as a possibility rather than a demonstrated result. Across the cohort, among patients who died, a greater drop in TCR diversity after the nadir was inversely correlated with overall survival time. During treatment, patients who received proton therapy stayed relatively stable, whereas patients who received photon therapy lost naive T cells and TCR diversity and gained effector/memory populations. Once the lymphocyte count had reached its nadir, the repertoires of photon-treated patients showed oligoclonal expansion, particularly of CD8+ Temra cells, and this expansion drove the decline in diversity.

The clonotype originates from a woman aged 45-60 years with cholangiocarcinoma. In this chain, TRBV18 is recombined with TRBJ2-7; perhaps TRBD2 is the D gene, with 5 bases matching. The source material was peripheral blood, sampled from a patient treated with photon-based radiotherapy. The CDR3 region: CASSPGGLLRPYEQYF. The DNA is TGTGCCAGCTCACCAGGTGGACTCCTAAGACCCTACGAGCAGTACTTC.